The 20 T cell receptor beta chains below all came from one sample that was sequenced in a study of T cell clones after liver transplantation. The protocol was immunoSEQ multiplex PCR, while the TCRdb copy is restricted to in-frame clones and leaves out a portion. The sample has 70,000 to 80,000 clones, 90% seen once; the top ten hold less than 3.5%. This specimen consisted of CD4+ T cells from blood, obtained before liver transplant. The source of these receptors is a human donor who received a liver transplant.

The V and J genes are TRBV5-6 and TRBJ2-2; TRBD1 might be the D (6 bases). V was clipped by 4 bases and J by 3 bases, with 16 bases between them. Per germline, CDR1 SGHDT and CDR2 YYEEEE. This CDR3 comprises 16 residues. DNA of the CDR3: TGTGCCAGCAGCCTGACAGGATCGGGGTACACCGGGGAGCTGTTTTTT. Translation gives CASSLTGSGYTGELFF.

This chain connects TRBV2 to TRBJ1-5, with a weak D call TRBD1 (6 bases). Germline V gives CDR1 SNHLY, CDR2 FYNNEI. Trimming pared 1 base from V and 9 bases from J, leaving 10 bases between. The CDR3 has 13 residues. CDR3 in amino acids: CASSEGTDLPQHF. In DNA form, the CDR3 reads TGTGCCAGCAGTGAAGGGACAGATCTGCCCCAGCATTTT.

This rearrangement joins TRBV7-2 to TRBJ1-2, with TRBD1 as a possible D gene (5 bases). The CDR3 consists of 15 residues. The germline V and J ends were trimmed by 0 bases and 4 bases, with 12 bases remaining between them. CDR1 and CDR2 (germline): SGHTA, FQGNSA. The chain's CDR3 is CASSLALPGGYGYTF. As DNA, the CDR3 is TGTGCCAGCAGCTTAGCCCTACCGGGGGGCTATGGCTACACCTTC.

V and J are TRBV19 and TRBJ2-1; possible D gene TRBD2, 6 bases. V dropped 1 base and J dropped 9 bases, with 7 bases sitting between them. This CDR3 is built from 12 residues. Germline lookup yields CDR1 LNHDA and CDR2 SQIVND (reference sequence). Written as DNA, the CDR3 is TGTGCCAGTAGTATAGTGGGGGGTGAGCAGTTCTTC. It yields the protein CASSIVGGEQFF. The variable domain in full, with the rest retrieved from reference TRBV19 and TRBJ2-1, is DGGITQSPKYLFRKEGQNVTLSCEQNLNHDAMYWYRQDPGQGLRLIYYSQIVNDFQKGDIAEGYSVSREKKESFPLTVTSAQKNPTAFYLCASSIVGGEQFFGPGTRLTVL.

The chain recombines TRBV11-3 with TRBJ2-2; D is tentatively TRBD1 or TRBD2 (5 bases each). The CDR3 has 13 residues. Germline lookup yields CDR1 SGHNT and CDR2 YENEEA. The V gene lost 11 bases and the J gene lost 5 bases, with 15 bases spanning the gap. In DNA, the CDR3 is TGTGCCGGGGGACCCGCCCGTACCGGGGAGCTGTTTTTT. It is translated as CAGGPARTGELFF. The complete variable domain, with remaining parts taken from reference TRBV11-3 and TRBJ2-2, reads EAGVVQSPRYKIIEKKQPVAFWCNPISGHNTLYWYLQNLGQGPELLIRYENEEAVDDSQLPKDRFSAERLKGVDSTLKIQPAELGDSAVYLCAGGPARTGELFFGEGSRLTVL.

The chain has TRBV14 and TRBJ2-7, with 7 bases fitting TRBD2. In germline, CDR1 is SGHDN, CDR2 FVKESK. The V gene end was trimmed by 4 bases and the J gene end by 5 bases; junction bases not matched to a gene: 11. The CDR3 covers 15 residues. CDR3 sequence (DNA): TGTGCCAGCAGCCCCCTTGGCGGGAGAGGAGACGAGCAGTACTTC. Translation gives CASSPLGGRGDEQYF.

The chain is built from TRBV18 and TRBJ2-1; 8 positions match TRBD2. This CDR3 comprises 14 residues. Germline V CDR1 and CDR2: KGHSH, LQKENI. Unmatched junction bases numbered 8, after V lost 4 bases and J lost 9 bases. CDR3 sequence reads: CASSLKTGGVEQFF. In DNA form, the CDR3 reads TGTGCCAGCTCACTGAAAACGGGAGGGGTTGAGCAGTTCTTC. The variable domain in full, completed from reference TRBV18 and TRBJ2-1, reads NAGVMQNPRHLVRRRGQEARLRCSPMKGHSHVYWYRQLPEEGLKFMVYLQKENIIDESGMPKERFSAEFPKEGPSILRIQQVVRGDSAAYFCASSLKTGGVEQFFGPGTRLTVL.

This clone was seen just once. The chain links TRBV19 to TRBJ2-1, with TRBD2 matching 13 bases. CDR1 LNHDA and CDR2 SQIVND come from the germline V gene (reference sequence). Germline trimming cut 7 bases from V and 7 bases from J; bases unmatched to any gene: 10. This CDR3 has 16 amino acids. The CDR3 region has the DNA TGTGCCAGTACCTATCAAGGGACTAGCGGGGTTAATGAGCAGTTCTTC. This encodes CASTYQGTSGVNEQFF. The whole variable domain, remainder taken from reference TRBV19 and TRBJ2-1, is DGGITQSPKYLFRKEGQNVTLSCEQNLNHDAMYWYRQDPGQGLRLIYYSQIVNDFQKGDIAEGYSVSREKKESFPLTVTSAQKNPTAFYLCASTYQGTSGVNEQFFGPGTRLTVL.

The gene calls are TRBV5-6 and TRBJ2-7; TRBD1 agrees at 8 bases. The ends lost 1 base at V and 1 base at J; junction bases unmatched: 4. This CDR3 comprises 15 residues. CDR1 SGHDT and CDR2 YYEEEE come from the germline V gene. CDR3 loop: CASSLLGQESYEQYF. The CDR3 coding sequence is TGTGCCAGCAGCTTGTTGGGACAGGAATCCTACGAGCAGTACTTC.

The V and J genes are TRBV27 and TRBJ2-7; TRBD2 might be the D (5 bases). The CDR3 spans 16 residues. The ends were cut back, 6 bases at V and 7 bases at J, with 25 bases in the middle. Germline CDR1 and CDR2: MNHEY and SMNVEV (reference sequence). This CDR3 reads CASRRDQIRPREEQYF. The DNA for the CDR3 is TGTGCCAGCAGGAGAGACCAAATCCGGCCCCGGGAAGAGCAGTACTTC.

This chain joins TRBV5-1 and TRBJ2-1; D ambiguous. The CDR3 runs 13 residues. V gave up 2 bases and J gave up 7 bases, with 10 bases separating them. The V gene's germline CDR1 is SGHRS and CDR2 YFSETQ. CDR3 amino acids: CASSFSLRNEQFF. The DNA of the CDR3 is TGCGCCAGCAGCTTTTCCCTGAGGAATGAGCAGTTCTTC.

The chain couples TRBV18 to TRBJ2-2; TRBD1 might be the D (6 bases). The V end was cut by 6 bases, the J end by 1 base, with 15 bases between. The CDR3 extends over 16 amino acids. Germline V gives CDR1 KGHSH, CDR2 LQKENI. CDR3 bases: TGTGCCAGCTCCCTAAAAAGGACAGAGAACACCGGGGAGCTGTTTTTT. Residues: CASSLKRTENTGELFF.

The rearrangement joins TRBV10-1 to TRBJ2-3; no reliable D call. Deletions cut 9 bases from V and 2 bases from J, with 18 bases between. Looked up from germline, CDR1 is WNHNN and CDR2 is SYGVQD (reference sequence). The CDR3 has 15 amino acids. In DNA form, the CDR3 reads TGCGCCAGTACTGAAGGCTTCGACCACACAGATACGCAGTATTTT. Translation: CASTEGFDHTDTQYF.

The CDR3 bases are TGTGCCAGCACCCCCCGGACGAGCACAGATACGCAGTATTTT. It encodes CASTPRTSTDTQYF. V and J are TRBV2 and TRBJ2-3; D uncertain. Between the trimmed V and J ends, which lost 7 bases and 0 bases, there was a span of 11 bases. Looked up from germline, CDR1 is SNHLY and CDR2 is FYNNEI. CDR3 size: 14 residues.

The gene calls are TRBV5-1 and TRBJ2-3, with 11 positions matching TRBD2. V trimming: 4 bases; J trimming: 4 bases; junction bases outside the gene matches: 8. The length of the CDR3 is 16 residues. Germline lookup yields CDR1 SGHRS and CDR2 YFSETQ. CDR3 bases: TGCGCCAGCAGCCCCGGGACTAGCGGATTTCCAGATACGCAGTATTTT. Translated: CASSPGTSGFPDTQYF.

The chain employs TRBV11-2 and TRBJ1-3; TRBD1 matches at 7 bases. The ends lost 4 bases at V and 4 bases at J; junction bases unmatched: 7. CDR3 length: 15 residues. Germline V gene sequence: CDR1 SGHAT, CDR2 FQNNGV. The CDR3 DNA sequence: TGTGCCAGCAGCTCCCAGACAGGGTGGGGAAACACCATATATTTT. Protein: CASSSQTGWGNTIYF. Combining the CDR3 with reference TRBV11-2 and TRBJ1-3 gives the whole variable domain EAGVAQSPRYKIIEKRQSVAFWCNPISGHATLYWYQQILGQGPKLLIQFQNNGVVDDSQLPKDRFSAERLKGVDSTLKIQPAKLEDSAVYLCASSSQTGWGNTIYFGEGSWLTVV.

The chain combines TRBV7-2 with TRBJ2-7; tentative D call: TRBD2 (5 bases). Looked up from germline, CDR1 is SGHTA and CDR2 is FQGNSA. This CDR3 region has 15 residues. V lost 10 bases and J 7 bases, leaving 26 bases between the germline ends. The CDR3 spells CATQRSGGSGLEQYF. Here the CDR3 DNA reads TGTGCCACCCAACGGTCCGGCGGGTCAGGTTTGGAGCAGTACTTC.

The gene calls are TRBV2 and TRBJ2-3; D could derive from TRBD1 or TRBD2 (6 bases each). Germline-derived CDR1 and CDR2 are SNHLY and FYNNEI. The CDR3 is 15 amino acids. The V end lost 6 bases, the J end lost 2 bases, and 15 bases lay between the germline ends. CDR3 amino acids: CASSPVGGFTDTQYF. For the CDR3, the DNA is TGTGCCAGCAGCCCGGTGGGGGGCTTCACAGATACGCAGTATTTT.

CDR3 in DNA: TGTGCCAGCAGTCCCCCCCCCGGGACAGCGATGTTCTATGGCTACACCTTC. This gives the protein CASSPPPGTAMFYGYTF. The chain is built from TRBV28 and TRBJ1-2, with TRBD1 matching 7 bases. V was pared by 5 bases and J by 4 bases, with 16 bases of the junction left unmatched. Germline loops: CDR1 MDHEN, CDR2 SYDVKM. The CDR3 spans 17 residues.

This chain connects TRBV28 to TRBJ2-1; D may be TRBD2 (6 bases). The CDR3 sequence is 11 residues long. The V end was cut by 8 bases, the J end by 9 bases, with 11 bases between. Germline CDR1 and CDR2: MDHEN and SYDVKM. The CDR3 region is CASRLEGEQFF. CDR3 nucleotide sequence: TGTGCCAGCCGACTAGAGGGTGAGCAGTTCTTC.